The 11 T cell receptor beta chains in this list originate from one sample, sequenced in a study of regulatory T cells in long-lasting Graves disease. Time point defined: newly diagnosed GD, antithyroid drugs for less than 3 months. There was RNA extracted from PBMCs, and the TCR library was made from it. Researchers made TCR beta libraries by using iRepertoire HTBI primers and running Arm-PCR on CDR3 regions. TCRdb passed the multiplex PCR reads through MiXCR, listing each CDR3 protein once. The sample has about 220,000 distinct CDR3 sequences; roughly 19% are singletons. These data also formed part of another study, on T cells in Graves' hyperthyroidism and ophthalmopathy.

Sequencing was performed on peripheral blood mononuclear cells (PBMCs), taken at new diagnosis, from a patient treated with antithyroid drugs. These receptor sequences come from a woman in her 30s with Graves disease.

In this sample, this clonotype turned up many times. This chain joins TRBV7-3 and TRBJ1-2; no clear D. The CDR3 is made up of 13 amino acids. V gave up 2 bases and J gave up 12 bases, with 16 bases separating them. The V gene's germline CDR1 is SGHTA and CDR2 FQGTGA. The CDR3 is CASSLFPGQENTF. The DNA for the CDR3 is TGTGCCAGCAGCTTATTTCCAGGTCAGGAAAACACCTTC. Full variable domain (outside the CDR3, taken from reference TRBV7-3 and TRBJ1-2): GAGVSQTPSNKVTEKGKYVELRCDPISGHTALYWYRQSLGQGPEFLIYFQGTGAADDSGLPNDRFFAVRPEGSVSTLKIQRTERGDSAVYLCASSLFPGQENTFGSGTRLTVV.

This clonotype was seen repeatedly, ten times or more. The gene calls are TRBV18 and TRBJ2-5; no clear D. CDR1 KGHSH and CDR2 LQKENI come from the germline V gene. The length of the CDR3 is 13 residues. V shed 2 bases and J shed 5 bases, with 9 bases lying between them. The CDR3 bases are TGTGCCAGCTCACCAATGATAACGGAGACCCAGTACTTC. This gives the protein CASSPMITETQYF. The entire variable domain, with the rest obtained from reference TRBV18 and TRBJ2-5, is as follows: NAGVMQNPRHLVRRRGQEARLRCSPMKGHSHVYWYRQLPEEGLKFMVYLQKENIIDESGMPKERFSAEFPKEGPSILRIQQVVRGDSAAYFCASSPMITETQYFGPGTRLLVL.

As for this clonotype: A much larger clone is a single base away; this may be a read error. The chain couples TRBV2 to TRBJ2-7; weak D call: TRBD2 (6 bases). In germline, CDR1 is SNHLY, CDR2 FYNNEI. The ends were cut back, 4 bases at V and 9 bases at J, with 13 bases in the middle. The CDR3 runs 12 residues. Here the CDR3 reads CASSVAAGGQYF. The CDR3 DNA reads as TGTGCCAGCAGTGTGGCAGCCGGGGGGCAGTACTTC.

This clonotype was detected many times. The CDR3 region is CASNPTGTSGSINEQFF. DNA for the CDR3: TGTGCCAGCAACCCCACTGGGACTAGCGGGAGTATAAATGAGCAGTTCTTC. The V gene is TRBV6-2 or TRBV6-3, the J gene TRBJ2-1; 14 bases agree with TRBD2. The V segment lost 7 bases and the J segment 7 bases; nucleotides outside the gene matches: 12. The CDR3 spans 17 residues. Germline V gives CDR1 MNHEY, CDR2 SVGEGT.

This clonotype was seen repeatedly, ten times or more. The chain joins TRBV20-1 to TRBJ1-2; TRBD1 is a possible D gene (5 bases). V shed 4 bases and J shed 4 bases, with 25 bases lying between them. CDR1 DFQATT and CDR2 SNEGSKA come from the germline V gene (reference sequence). This CDR3 has 17 residues. The CDR3: CSAIGWDAQGSGYGYTF. The CDR3 DNA follows: TGCAGTGCTATTGGATGGGACGCCCAAGGCAGCGGCTATGGCTACACCTTC.

This clonotype was counted at least ten times. The chain carries TRBV11-2 and TRBJ2-2; no clear D gene. Looked up from germline, CDR1 is SGHAT and CDR2 is FQNNGV. Trimming cost V 3 bases and J 5 bases, with 4 bases left between them. This CDR3 is 12 amino acids long. CDR3 sequence (DNA): TGTGCCAGCAGCTTTAAGACCGGGGAGCTGTTTTTT. Amino acids: CASSFKTGELFF.

This clonotype was detected many times. The chain uses TRBV6-1 and TRBJ1-6; 9 positions match TRBD1. V lost 0 bases and J lost 0; bases outside the gene matches: 3. CDR1 is MNHNS and CDR2 is SASEGT in the germline V gene. The CDR3 runs to 18 residues. The CDR3 DNA reads as TGTGCCAGCAGTGAAGCGGTGACAGGGGGCTCCTATAATTCACCCCTCCACTTT. It encodes CASSEAVTGGSYNSPLHF.

The sample holds many counts of this clonotype. V gene TRBV20-1 combines with J gene TRBJ2-7, with a tentative D call TRBD2 (6 bases). Looked up from germline, CDR1 is DFQATT and CDR2 is SNEGSKA (reference sequence). The CDR3 extends over 12 amino acids. V was shortened by 5 bases and J by 4 bases, with 12 bases between the two germline ends. CDR3 nucleotide sequence: TGCAGTGCTTCCGGGACTTTTTACGAGCAGTACTTC. Translated, it gives CSASGTFYEQYF.

This clonotype has at least ten counts. The J gene is TRBJ2-7, the V gene TRBV28; 8 nucleotides agree with TRBD1. This CDR3 is 12 amino acids long. Germline V gene lookup returns CDR1 MDHEN and CDR2 SYDVKM. Unmatched junction bases numbered 3, after V lost 2 bases and J lost 9 bases. CDR3 nucleotides: TGTGCCAGCAGTTTAATTACAGGGGGGCAGTACTTC. It codes for CASSLITGGQYF.

This clonotype occurred a few times. This chain uses TRBV6-5 with TRBJ2-1; D ambiguous. V was trimmed by 0 bases and J by 4 bases, leaving 13 bases between them. The CDR3 loop spans 16 amino acids. Germline CDR1 MNHEY, CDR2 SVGAGI. For the CDR3, the DNA is TGTGCCAGCAGTTACTCGGCGGCAAAACTTTACAATGAGCAGTTCTTC. Its protein product is CASSYSAAKLYNEQFF.

This clonotype was recorded a few times. The chain uses TRBV5-1 and TRBJ2-7, with unresolved D. This CDR3 region has 13 residues. The V end lost 1 base, the J end lost 7 bases, and 12 bases lay between the germline ends. The germline CDR1 and CDR2 sequences are SGHRS and YFSETQ. The chain's CDR3 is CASSLNLGREQYF. In DNA form, the CDR3 reads TGCGCCAGCAGCTTGAATCTGGGAAGGGAGCAGTACTTC.